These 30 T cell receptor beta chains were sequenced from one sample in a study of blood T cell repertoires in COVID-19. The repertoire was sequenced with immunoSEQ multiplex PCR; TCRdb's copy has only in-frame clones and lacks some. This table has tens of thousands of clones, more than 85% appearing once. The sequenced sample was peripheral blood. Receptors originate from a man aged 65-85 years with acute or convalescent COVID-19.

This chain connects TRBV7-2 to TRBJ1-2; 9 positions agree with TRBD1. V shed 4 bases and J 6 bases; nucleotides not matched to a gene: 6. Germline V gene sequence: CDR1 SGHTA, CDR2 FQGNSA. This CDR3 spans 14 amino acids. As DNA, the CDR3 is TGTGCCAGCAGCTCCCCGGACAGGGGAGATGGCTACACCTTC. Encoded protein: CASSSPDRGDGYTF.

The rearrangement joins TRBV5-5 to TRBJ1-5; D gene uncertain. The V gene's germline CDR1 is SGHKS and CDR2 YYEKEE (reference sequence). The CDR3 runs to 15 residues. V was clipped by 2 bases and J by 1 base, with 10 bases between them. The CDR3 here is CASSLPGLSNQPQHF. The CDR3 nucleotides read TGTGCCAGCAGCTTACCAGGTTTGAGCAATCAGCCCCAGCATTTT.

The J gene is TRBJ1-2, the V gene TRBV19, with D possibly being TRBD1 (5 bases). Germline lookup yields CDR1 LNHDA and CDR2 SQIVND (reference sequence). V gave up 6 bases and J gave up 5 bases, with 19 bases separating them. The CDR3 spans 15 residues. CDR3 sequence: CASSRQGSSIYGYTF. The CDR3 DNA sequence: TGTGCCAGTAGCCGCCAGGGAAGTAGTATTTATGGCTACACCTTC.

As DNA, the CDR3 is TGTGCCACCAGTGACTATTTCCCGGACATGGGGGCCGGGACCGGGGAGCTGTTTTTT. Protein: CATSDYFPDMGAGTGELFF. V and J are TRBV24-1 and TRBJ2-2; possibly TRBD1 for D (6 bases). CDR3 length: 19 amino acids. V was trimmed by 4 bases and J by 5 bases, leaving 25 bases between them. Germline V lookup: CDR1 KGHDR, CDR2 SFDVKD.

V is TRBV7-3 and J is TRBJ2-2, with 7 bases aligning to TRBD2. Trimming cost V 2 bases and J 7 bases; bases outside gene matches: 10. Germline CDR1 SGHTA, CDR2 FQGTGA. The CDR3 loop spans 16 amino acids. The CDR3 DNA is TGTGCCAGCAGCTTATATGCAGCGGGAATGGGCGGGGAGCTGTTTTTT. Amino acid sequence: CASSLYAAGMGGELFF.

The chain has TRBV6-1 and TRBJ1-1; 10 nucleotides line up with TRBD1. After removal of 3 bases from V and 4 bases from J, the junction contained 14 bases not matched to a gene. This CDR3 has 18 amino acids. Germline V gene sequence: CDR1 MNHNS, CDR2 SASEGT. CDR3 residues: CASSDPPSTGGWGTEAFF. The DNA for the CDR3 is TGTGCCAGCAGTGACCCTCCTTCGACAGGGGGCTGGGGCACTGAAGCTTTCTTT.

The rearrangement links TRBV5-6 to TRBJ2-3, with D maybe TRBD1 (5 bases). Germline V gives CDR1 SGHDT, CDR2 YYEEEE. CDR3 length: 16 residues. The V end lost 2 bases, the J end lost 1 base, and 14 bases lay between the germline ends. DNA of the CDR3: TGTGCCAGCAGCTTAAGCAGGGTCAGGGGCACAGATACGCAGTATTTT. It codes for CASSLSRVRGTDTQYF.

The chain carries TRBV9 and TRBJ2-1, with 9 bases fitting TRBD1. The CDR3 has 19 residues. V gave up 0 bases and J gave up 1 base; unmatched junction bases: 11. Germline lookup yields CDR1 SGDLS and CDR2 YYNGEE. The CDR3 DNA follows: TGTGCCAGCAGCGTAGACCCTCCTACAGGGGGCTGGTCCTACAATGAGCAGTTCTTC. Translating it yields CASSVDPPTGGWSYNEQFF.

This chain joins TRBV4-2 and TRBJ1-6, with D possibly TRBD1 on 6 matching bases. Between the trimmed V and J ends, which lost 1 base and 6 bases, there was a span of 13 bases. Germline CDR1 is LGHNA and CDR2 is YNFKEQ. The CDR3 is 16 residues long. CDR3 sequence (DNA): TGTGCCAGCAGCCAAGGACAGGCTGGGCCTAATTCACCCCTCCACTTT. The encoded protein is CASSQGQAGPNSPLHF.

The CDR3 nucleotides read TGTGCCAGCACCCGATACGACAGGCCCTACGAGCAGTACTTC. Residues: CASTRYDRPYEQYF. V gene TRBV5-6 combines with J gene TRBJ2-7; weak D call: TRBD1 (6 bases). Germline values: CDR1 SGHDT, CDR2 YYEEEE. Trimming left V 6 bases short and J 2 bases short, with 15 bases between. This CDR3 contains 14 residues.

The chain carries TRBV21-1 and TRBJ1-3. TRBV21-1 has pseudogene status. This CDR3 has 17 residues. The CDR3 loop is CASSKGGLQNSGNTIYF. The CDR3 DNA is TGTGCCAGCAGCAAAGGGGGACTTCAGAACTCTGGAAACACCATATATTTT.

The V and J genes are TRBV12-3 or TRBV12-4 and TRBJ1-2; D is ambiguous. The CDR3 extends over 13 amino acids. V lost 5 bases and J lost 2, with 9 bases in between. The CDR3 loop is CASSPNENYGYTF. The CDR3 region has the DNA TGTGCCAGCAGTCCTAATGAAAACTATGGCTACACCTTC.

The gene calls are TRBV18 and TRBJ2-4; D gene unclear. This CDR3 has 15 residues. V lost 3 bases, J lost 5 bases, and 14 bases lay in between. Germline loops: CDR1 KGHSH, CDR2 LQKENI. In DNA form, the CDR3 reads TGTGCCAGCTCACCCTCATTCTCGCGAGAAAACATTCAGTACTTC. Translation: CASSPSFSRENIQYF.

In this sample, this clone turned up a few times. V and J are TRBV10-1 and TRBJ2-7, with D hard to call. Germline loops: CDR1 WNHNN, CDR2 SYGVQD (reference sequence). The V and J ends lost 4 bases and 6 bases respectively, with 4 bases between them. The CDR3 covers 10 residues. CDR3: CASSVSEQYF. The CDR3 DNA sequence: TGCGCCAGCAGTGTGAGCGAGCAGTACTTC.

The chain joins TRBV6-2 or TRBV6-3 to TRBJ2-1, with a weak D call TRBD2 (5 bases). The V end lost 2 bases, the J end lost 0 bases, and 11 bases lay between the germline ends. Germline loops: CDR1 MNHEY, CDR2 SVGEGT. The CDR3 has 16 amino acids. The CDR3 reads CASSYPTSYSYNEQFF. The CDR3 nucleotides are TGTGCCAGCAGTTACCCCACTAGTTACTCCTACAATGAGCAGTTCTTC.

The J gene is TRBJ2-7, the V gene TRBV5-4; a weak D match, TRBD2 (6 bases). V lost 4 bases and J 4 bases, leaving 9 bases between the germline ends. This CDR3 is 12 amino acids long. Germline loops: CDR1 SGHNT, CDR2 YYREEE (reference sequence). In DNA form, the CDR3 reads TGTGCCAGCAGCAAGGAGGGATACGAGCAGTACTTC. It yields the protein CASSKEGYEQYF. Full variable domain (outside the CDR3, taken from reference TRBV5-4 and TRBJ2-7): ETGVTQSPTHLIKTRGQQVTLRCSSQSGHNTVSWYQQALGQGPQFIFQYYREEENGRGNFPPRFSGLQFPNYSSELNVNALELDDSALYLCASSKEGYEQYFGPGTRLTVT.

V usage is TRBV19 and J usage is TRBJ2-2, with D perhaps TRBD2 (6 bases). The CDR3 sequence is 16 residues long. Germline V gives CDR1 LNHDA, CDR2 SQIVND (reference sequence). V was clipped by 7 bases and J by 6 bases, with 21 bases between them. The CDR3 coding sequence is TGTGCCAGTACCACAAGTGGGAGGCCCTCCGCCGGGGAGCTGTTTTTT. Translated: CASTTSGRPSAGELFF.

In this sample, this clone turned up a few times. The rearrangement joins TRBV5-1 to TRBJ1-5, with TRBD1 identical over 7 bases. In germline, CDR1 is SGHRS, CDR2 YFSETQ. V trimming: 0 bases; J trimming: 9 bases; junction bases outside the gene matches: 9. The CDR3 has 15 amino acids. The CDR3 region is CASSLGTGSKGPQHF. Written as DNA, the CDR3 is TGCGCCAGCAGCTTGGGGACAGGATCTAAAGGGCCCCAGCATTTT.

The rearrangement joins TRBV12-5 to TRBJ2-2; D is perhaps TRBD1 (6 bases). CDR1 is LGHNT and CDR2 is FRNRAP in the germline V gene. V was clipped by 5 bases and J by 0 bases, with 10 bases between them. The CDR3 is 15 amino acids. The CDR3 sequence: CASGPRTANTGELFF. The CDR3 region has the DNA TGTGCTAGTGGTCCCCGGACAGCGAACACCGGGGAGCTGTTTTTT.

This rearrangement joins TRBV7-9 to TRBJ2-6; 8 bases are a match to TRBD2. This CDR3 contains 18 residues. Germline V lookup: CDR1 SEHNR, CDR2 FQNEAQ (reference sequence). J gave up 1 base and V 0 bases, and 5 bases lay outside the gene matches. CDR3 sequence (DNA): TGTGCCAGCAGCTTAGCGGGAGCGGGAGCTTCTGGGGCCAACGTCCTGACTTTC. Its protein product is CASSLAGAGASGANVLTF.

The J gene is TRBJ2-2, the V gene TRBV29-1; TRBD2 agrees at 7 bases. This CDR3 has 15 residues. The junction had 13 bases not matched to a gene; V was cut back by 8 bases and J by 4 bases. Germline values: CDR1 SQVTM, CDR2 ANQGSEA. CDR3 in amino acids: CSFEPAPGGTGELFF. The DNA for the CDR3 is TGCAGCTTCGAACCGGCCCCGGGGGGCACCGGGGAGCTGTTTTTT.

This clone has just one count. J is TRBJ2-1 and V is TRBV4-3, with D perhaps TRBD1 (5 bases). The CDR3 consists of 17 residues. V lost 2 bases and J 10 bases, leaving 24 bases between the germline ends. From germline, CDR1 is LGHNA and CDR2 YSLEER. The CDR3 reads CASSQSVLQGILGEQFF. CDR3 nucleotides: TGCGCCAGCAGCCAATCCGTCCTGCAGGGTATCTTAGGAGAGCAGTTCTTC.

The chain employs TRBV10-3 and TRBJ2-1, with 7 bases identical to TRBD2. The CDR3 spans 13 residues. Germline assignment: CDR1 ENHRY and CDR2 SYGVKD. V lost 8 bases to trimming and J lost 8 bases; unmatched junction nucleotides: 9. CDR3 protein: CAIGGSSFDEQFF. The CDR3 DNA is TGTGCCATCGGCGGGAGTTCGTTCGATGAGCAGTTCTTC.

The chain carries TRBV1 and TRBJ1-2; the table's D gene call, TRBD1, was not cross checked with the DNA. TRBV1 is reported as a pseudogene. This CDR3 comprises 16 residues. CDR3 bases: TGCACCAGCAGCCAAGATCCAGGCCGATCGGCCTATGGCTACACCTTC. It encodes CTSSQDPGRSAYGYTF.

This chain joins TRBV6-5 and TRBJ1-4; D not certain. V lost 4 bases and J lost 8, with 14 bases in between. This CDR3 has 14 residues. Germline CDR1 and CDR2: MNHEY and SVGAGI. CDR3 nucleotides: TGTGCCAGCAGTTCCGGGGTGTTAGGGGAAAAACTGTTTTTT. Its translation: CASSSGVLGEKLFF.

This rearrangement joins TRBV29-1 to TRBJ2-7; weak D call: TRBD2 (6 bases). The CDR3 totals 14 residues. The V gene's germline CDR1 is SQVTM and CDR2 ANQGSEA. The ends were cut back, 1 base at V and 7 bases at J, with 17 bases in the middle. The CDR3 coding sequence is TGCAGCGTTGAAGGGGGGGTAGGGATCGGAGAGCAGTACTTC. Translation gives CSVEGGVGIGEQYF.

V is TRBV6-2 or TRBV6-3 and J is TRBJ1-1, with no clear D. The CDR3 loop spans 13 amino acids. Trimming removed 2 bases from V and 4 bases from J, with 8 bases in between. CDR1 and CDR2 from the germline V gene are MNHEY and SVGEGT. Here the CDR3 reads CASSYPGLTEAFF. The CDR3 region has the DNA TGTGCCAGCAGTTACCCAGGCCTCACTGAAGCTTTCTTT.

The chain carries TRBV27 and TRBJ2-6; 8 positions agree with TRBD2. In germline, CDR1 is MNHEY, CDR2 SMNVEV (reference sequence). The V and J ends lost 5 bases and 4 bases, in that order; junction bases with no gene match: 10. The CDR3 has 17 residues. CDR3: CASSPGRGARGANVLTF. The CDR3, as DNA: TGTGCCAGCAGTCCCGGGAGGGGGGCGAGGGGGGCCAACGTCCTGACTTTC.

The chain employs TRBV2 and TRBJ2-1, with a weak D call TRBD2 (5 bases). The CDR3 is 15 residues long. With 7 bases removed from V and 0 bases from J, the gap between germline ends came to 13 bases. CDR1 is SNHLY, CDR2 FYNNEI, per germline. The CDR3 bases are TGTGCCAGCACCGGAGGTGGGAGCTCCTACAATGAGCAGTTCTTC. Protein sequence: CASTGGGSSYNEQFF.

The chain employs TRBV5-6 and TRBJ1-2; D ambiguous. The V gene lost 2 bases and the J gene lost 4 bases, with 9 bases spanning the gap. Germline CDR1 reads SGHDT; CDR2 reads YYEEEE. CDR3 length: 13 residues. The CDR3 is CASSLDTAYGYTF. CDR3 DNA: TGTGCCAGCAGCTTAGACACCGCCTATGGCTACACCTTC.